The rows below give T cell receptor beta chains drawn from one sample of a study of T cells in localized non-small cell lung cancer. Generated by immunoSEQ multiplex PCR, the TCRdb table keeps only in-frame clones and is missing some. In the table there are under 55,000 clones, 80% of which are singletons. This specimen consisted of PBMCs, obtained before any cancer treatment. The receptor set was obtained from a woman aged 35 to 75 with stage II lung adenocarcinoma. Each CDR3 is given with its conserved first and last residue. The order of the fields is clone size, D gene, V gene, J gene, CDR3 DNA, CDR3 protein. A D gene is named only where the DNA matches it firmly. Part of the rows lack a size; the others show once, few, many or a class for expanded clones.

abundance: NA; d_gene: NA; v_gene: TRBV7-9; j_gene: TRBJ1-5; CDR3nt: TGTGCCAGCAGCTGGTCAGGGGACCAGCCCCAGCATTTT; CDR3aa: CASSWSGDQPQHF
abundance: NA; d_gene: NA; v_gene: TRBV6-1; j_gene: TRBJ2-7; CDR3nt: TGTGCCAGTACCACAGGGAGAAACTCCTACGAGCAGTACTTC; CDR3aa: CASTTGRNSYEQYF
abundance: NA; d_gene: TRBD1; v_gene: TRBV19; j_gene: TRBJ2-1; CDR3nt: TGTGCCAGTAGACAGGGGGGAAACCCTTACAATGAGCAGTTCTTC; CDR3aa: CASRQGGNPYNEQFF
abundance: NA; d_gene: NA; v_gene: TRBV5-1; j_gene: TRBJ1-4; CDR3nt: TGCGCCAGCAGCTTGAGCGGCAGGGAATCGAGTGAAAAACTGTTTTTT; CDR3aa: CASSLSGRESSEKLFF
abundance: NA; d_gene: TRBD2; v_gene: TRBV9; j_gene: TRBJ2-1; CDR3nt: TGTGCCAGCAGCGTAACGGCAGCGGGGGGGCTGAATGAGCAGTTCTTC; CDR3aa: CASSVTAAGGLNEQFF
abundance: NA; d_gene: NA; v_gene: TRBV28; j_gene: TRBJ1-5; CDR3nt: TGTGCCAGCAGTTCATCTCCATCTTTTCAGTCCACTCAGCCCCAGCATTTT; CDR3aa: CASSSSPSFQSTQPQHF
abundance: few; d_gene: NA; v_gene: TRBV11-3; j_gene: TRBJ2-1; CDR3nt: TGTGCCAGCAGCTTAGAAGGCCCGAATGAGCAGTTCTTC; CDR3aa: CASSLEGPNEQFF
abundance: NA; d_gene: NA; v_gene: TRBV5-1; j_gene: TRBJ2-7; CDR3nt: TGCGCCAGCAGCTTGGATGGGCTCGAGCAGTACTTC; CDR3aa: CASSLDGLEQYF
abundance: few; d_gene: NA; v_gene: TRBV21-1; j_gene: TRBJ1-4; CDR3nt: TGTGCCAGCAGCCTTGATGGGGGGCAGCCATTACAACTGTTTTTT; CDR3aa: CASSLDGGQPLQLFF
abundance: NA; d_gene: TRBD1; v_gene: TRBV7-3; j_gene: TRBJ2-7; CDR3nt: TGTGCCAGCAGCCCCGCCCCGACAGGGGGAAACGCTGCCTACGAGCAGTACTTC; CDR3aa: CASSPAPTGGNAAYEQYF
abundance: NA; d_gene: NA; v_gene: TRBV4-1; j_gene: TRBJ2-3; CDR3nt: TGCGCCAGCAGCCAAGACAGGGCGGCAGATACGCAGTATTTT; CDR3aa: CASSQDRAADTQYF
abundance: once; d_gene: TRBD2; v_gene: TRBV7-2; j_gene: TRBJ2-2; CDR3nt: TGTGCCGGCGGGGGAGCGAACACCGGGGAGCTGTTTTTT; CDR3aa: CAGGGANTGELFF
abundance: NA; d_gene: TRBD1; v_gene: TRBV10-3; j_gene: TRBJ2-2; CDR3nt: TGTGCCATCAGTGAGTCCACTGGGACAGCTGCGAACACCGGGGAGCTGTTTTTT; CDR3aa: CAISESTGTAANTGELFF
abundance: NA; d_gene: NA; v_gene: TRBV19; j_gene: TRBJ1-4; CDR3nt: TGTGCCAGTAGTATCCCCCCGGAGAGTCAGGAACTGTTTTTT; CDR3aa: CASSIPPESQELFF
abundance: NA; d_gene: NA; v_gene: TRBV9; j_gene: TRBJ1-5; CDR3nt: TGTGCCAGCAGCGTGGGGGTTGGAAGCAATCAGCCCCAGCATTTT; CDR3aa: CASSVGVGSNQPQHF
abundance: NA; d_gene: TRBD2; v_gene: TRBV4-3; j_gene: TRBJ2-1; CDR3nt: TGCGCCAGCAGCCAAGAACTAGCGCACAGCTCCTACAATGAGCAGTTCTTC; CDR3aa: CASSQELAHSSYNEQFF
abundance: NA; d_gene: TRBD1; v_gene: TRBV30; j_gene: TRBJ1-3; CDR3nt: TGTGCCTGGAGTCAAGGACAGGGCTTAGGAAACACCATATATTTT; CDR3aa: CAWSQGQGLGNTIYF
abundance: NA; d_gene: NA; v_gene: TRBV2; j_gene: TRBJ1-1; CDR3nt: TGTGCCAGCACCTTCGGAGAGGAGAACACTGAAGCTTTCTTT; CDR3aa: CASTFGEENTEAFF
abundance: NA; d_gene: NA; v_gene: TRBV6-1; j_gene: TRBJ1-1; CDR3nt: TGTGCCAGCAGTGAGCTAACAGGGATTTCGAACACTGAAGCTTTCTTT; CDR3aa: CASSELTGISNTEAFF
abundance: NA; d_gene: TRBD1; v_gene: TRBV11-1; j_gene: TRBJ2-1; CDR3nt: TGTGCCAGCAGCTCCTGGACAGGGCGGCCCTACAATGAGCAGTTCTTC; CDR3aa: CASSSWTGRPYNEQFF
abundance: NA; d_gene: NA; v_gene: TRBV30; j_gene: TRBJ2-7; CDR3nt: TGTGCCTGGGCCCCGGGACATCAAACCAACGAGCAGTACTTC; CDR3aa: CAWAPGHQTNEQYF
abundance: NA; d_gene: NA; v_gene: TRBV6-5; j_gene: TRBJ1-1; CDR3nt: TGTGCCAGCAGTTATATCCCAGGAGCTGAAGCTTTCTTT; CDR3aa: CASSYIPGAEAFF
abundance: few; d_gene: TRBD1; v_gene: TRBV18; j_gene: TRBJ1-2; CDR3nt: TGTGCCAGCTCACCACCACAGGGGGCCGCCTATGGCTACACCTTC; CDR3aa: CASSPPQGAAYGYTF
abundance: NA; d_gene: NA; v_gene: TRBV18; j_gene: TRBJ1-2; CDR3nt: TGTGCCAGCTCACCCGCCGAGGGACCTAACTATGGCTACACCTTC; CDR3aa: CASSPAEGPNYGYTF
abundance: NA; d_gene: NA; v_gene: TRBV9; j_gene: TRBJ1-4; CDR3nt: TGTGCCAGCAGCGCCAGACAGGCGGCGGTTGAAAAACTGTTTTTT; CDR3aa: CASSARQAAVEKLFF
abundance: few; d_gene: NA; v_gene: TRBV4-2; j_gene: TRBJ1-4; CDR3nt: TGTGCCAGCAGCCAAGATAGCAGTAAACTGTTTTTT; CDR3aa: CASSQDSSKLFF
abundance: NA; d_gene: NA; v_gene: TRBV20-1; j_gene: TRBJ2-1; CDR3nt: TGCAGTGCTAGAGGGTGGCAGCAGTTCTTC; CDR3aa: CSARGWQQFF
abundance: NA; d_gene: NA; v_gene: TRBV10-2; j_gene: TRBJ2-5; CDR3nt: TGCGCCAGCAGTCAGTTCCAAGGGACCCAGTACTTC; CDR3aa: CASSQFQGTQYF
abundance: NA; d_gene: NA; v_gene: TRBV5-1; j_gene: TRBJ1-4; CDR3nt: TGCGCCAGCAGCTCCGGACAAAATAATGAAAAACTGTTTTTT; CDR3aa: CASSSGQNNEKLFF
abundance: NA; d_gene: TRBD2; v_gene: TRBV5-4; j_gene: TRBJ2-1; CDR3nt: TGTGCCAGCAGCTCCAGCGGGGGGGCCTCCAATGAGCAGTTCTTC; CDR3aa: CASSSSGGASNEQFF
abundance: NA; d_gene: TRBD1; v_gene: TRBV6-5; j_gene: TRBJ2-7; CDR3nt: TGTGCCAGCAGTTCCCGACAGGGACGCTACGAGCAGTACTTC; CDR3aa: CASSSRQGRYEQYF
abundance: NA; d_gene: TRBD2; v_gene: TRBV30; j_gene: TRBJ2-5; CDR3nt: TGTGCCTGGAAATTAACCGGGACTAGCGGGGTTGAGACCCAGTACTTC; CDR3aa: CAWKLTGTSGVETQYF
abundance: few; d_gene: NA; v_gene: TRBV19; j_gene: TRBJ2-7; CDR3nt: TGTGCCAGTAGTATTAACGGCAGGACCTCCTACGAGCAGTACTTC; CDR3aa: CASSINGRTSYEQYF
abundance: few; d_gene: NA; v_gene: TRBV30; j_gene: TRBJ1-4; CDR3nt: TGTGCCTGGAGTGTTCGTGAAAAACTGTTTTTT; CDR3aa: CAWSVREKLFF
abundance: once; d_gene: NA; v_gene: TRBV21-1; j_gene: TRBJ2-7; CDR3nt: TGTGCCAGCAGCACAGGGGCATGGAACGAGCAGTACTTC; CDR3aa: CASSTGAWNEQYF
abundance: NA; d_gene: TRBD1; v_gene: TRBV4-2; j_gene: TRBJ2-1; CDR3nt: TGTGCCAGCAGCCAGAAAAAGGGGTTTCGAACCTTAGAGAGGGGGACAGGGATAGATGAGCAGTTCTTC; CDR3aa: CASSQKKGFRTLERGTGIDEQFF
abundance: few; d_gene: TRBD1; v_gene: TRBV7-6; j_gene: TRBJ2-1; CDR3nt: TGTGCCAGCAGCCCCGGGACAGGCTTAAGCTCCTACAATGAGCAGTTCTTC; CDR3aa: CASSPGTGLSSYNEQFF
abundance: few; d_gene: NA; v_gene: TRBV28; j_gene: TRBJ1-5; CDR3nt: TGTGCCAGCAAAGGCCAGATCAATCAGCCCCAGCATTTT; CDR3aa: CASKGQINQPQHF
abundance: NA; d_gene: NA; v_gene: TRBV6-6; j_gene: TRBJ2-7; CDR3nt: TGTGCCAGCAGTTCGTCTGGGGAGCAGTACTTC; CDR3aa: CASSSSGEQYF
abundance: NA; d_gene: TRBD2; v_gene: TRBV6-4; j_gene: TRBJ2-3; CDR3nt: TGTGCCAGCAGTGCCGGGACTACCGACACAGATACGCAGTATTTT; CDR3aa: CASSAGTTDTDTQYF
abundance: NA; d_gene: TRBD2; v_gene: TRBV7-9; j_gene: TRBJ2-7; CDR3nt: TGTGCCAGCAGCTTAGATAGCGGGGGTTTCGAGCAGTACTTC; CDR3aa: CASSLDSGGFEQYF